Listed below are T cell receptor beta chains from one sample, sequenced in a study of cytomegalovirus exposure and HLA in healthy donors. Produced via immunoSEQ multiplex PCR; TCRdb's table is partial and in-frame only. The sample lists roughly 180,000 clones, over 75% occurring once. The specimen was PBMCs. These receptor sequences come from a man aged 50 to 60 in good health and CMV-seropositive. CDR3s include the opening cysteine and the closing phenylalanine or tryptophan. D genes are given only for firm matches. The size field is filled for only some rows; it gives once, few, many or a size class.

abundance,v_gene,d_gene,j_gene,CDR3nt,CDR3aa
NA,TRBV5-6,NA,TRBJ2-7,TGTGCCAGCAGCTTGGAGAGCTCCTACGAGCAGTACTTC,CASSLESSYEQYF
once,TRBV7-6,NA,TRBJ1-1,TGTGCCAGCAGCCCCATGAACACTGAAGCTTTCTTT,CASSPMNTEAFF
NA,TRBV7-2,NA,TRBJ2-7,TGTGCCAGCAGCTTAGATGAAGGGGCCTCCTACGAGCAGTACTTC,CASSLDEGASYEQYF
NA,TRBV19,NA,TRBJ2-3,TGTGCCAGTAGTATAAAGAAGAGCACGAACACAGATACGCAGTATTTT,CASSIKKSTNTDTQYF
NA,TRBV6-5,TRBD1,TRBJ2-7,TGTGCCAGCAGTTACTTGACAGGGGCCGAGCAGTACTTC,CASSYLTGAEQYF
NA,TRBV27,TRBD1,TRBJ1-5,TGTGCCAGCAGTGACAGGGGGGCTAGCAATCAGCCCCAGCATTTT,CASSDRGASNQPQHF
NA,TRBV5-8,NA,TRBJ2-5,TGTGCCAGCAGCTTTCGGGGTGGGGAGACCCAGTACTTC,CASSFRGGETQYF
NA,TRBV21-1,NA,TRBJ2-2,TGTGCCAGCAGCAAACGACTAACGAACACCGGGGAGCTGTTTTTT,CASSKRLTNTGELFF
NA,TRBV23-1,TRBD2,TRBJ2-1,TGCGCCAGCAGTCAAATAGGGGATAAGGGAACTAGCGGGGGTCGACCCGGGTACAATGAGCAGTTCTTC,CASSQIGDKGTSGGRPGYNEQFF
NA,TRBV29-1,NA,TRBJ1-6,TGCAGCGTTGAAGAGACCGACGGGTCACCCCTCCACTTT,CSVEETDGSPLHF
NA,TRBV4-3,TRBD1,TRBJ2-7,TGCGCCAGCAGCCAAGATTTCACAGGGGGGCGCGAGCAGTACTTC,CASSQDFTGGREQYF
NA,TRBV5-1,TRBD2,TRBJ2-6,TGCGCCAGCAGCTGGGGGGGAGCCGCAGGTGGGGCCAACGTCCTGACTTTC,CASSWGGAAGGANVLTF
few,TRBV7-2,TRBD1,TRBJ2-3,TGTGCCAGCAGCTTAATAGACCAGGGGGTTTTTTGGGGTGATACGCAGTATTTT,CASSLIDQGVFWGDTQYF
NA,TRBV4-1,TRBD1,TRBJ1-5,TGCGCCAGCAGCCACGACAGGGTGGAATATCAGCCCCAGCATTTT,CASSHDRVEYQPQHF
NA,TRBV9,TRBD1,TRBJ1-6,TGTGCCAGCAGCGCGAGGGACAGAGTTGATTCACCCCTCCACTTT,CASSARDRVDSPLHF
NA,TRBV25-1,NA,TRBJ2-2,TGTGCCAGCACGAAGGGGCTGAACACCGGGGAGCTGTTTTTT,CASTKGLNTGELFF
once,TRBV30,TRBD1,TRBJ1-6,TGTGCCTGGAGTGTAGATGTCCAGGGGGGAAATTCACCCCTCCACTTT,CAWSVDVQGGNSPLHF
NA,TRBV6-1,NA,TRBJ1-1,TGTGCCAGCAGTTTCGACAGGAGTTCGAACACTGAAGCTTTCTTT,CASSFDRSSNTEAFF